Following are 11 T cell receptor beta chains from one sample sequenced in a study of T-cell memory formation after mild COVID-19. TCRdb used MiXCR to reprocess the 5' RACE reads, holding one entry per CDR3 protein. The sample contains approximately 180,000 distinct CDR3 sequences, roughly 16% of which appear only once. The sample taken for sequencing was PBMCs or a T cell subset sorted from them (not recorded which). Receptor source: an adult woman who had mild COVID-19 (a few samples of this study predate the infection). Cell type and time point are not known.

This clonotype occurred a few times. The chain carries TRBV5-1 and TRBJ2-3; perhaps D is TRBD1 or TRBD2 (5 bases each). Trimming took off 4 bases at V and 2 bases at J, with 8 bases between the two ends. Looked up from germline, CDR1 is SGHRS and CDR2 is YFSETQ. The CDR3 spans 13 residues. The CDR3 DNA reads TGCGCCAGCAGCGACGGGGCCACAGATACGCAGTATTTT. This encodes CASSDGATDTQYF. Together with reference TRBV5-1 and TRBJ2-3, the CDR3 gives the full variable domain: KAGVTQTPRYLIKTRGQQVTLSCSPISGHRSVSWYQQTPGQGLQFLFEYFSETQRNKGNFPGRFSGRQFSNSRSEMNVSTLELGDSALYLCASSDGATDTQYFGPGTRLTVL.

This clonotype was counted many times. The rearrangement uses TRBV11-3 and TRBJ2-1; no clear D gene. Trimming took off 1 base at V and 10 bases at J, with 11 bases between the two ends. The CDR3 spans 13 residues. The germline gives CDR1 SGHNT, CDR2 YENEEA. The CDR3 nucleotides read TGTGCCAGCAGCTTAGCGGCGCTCGGCGAGCAGTTCTTC. Protein: CASSLAALGEQFF.

The chain has TRBV6-2 or TRBV6-3 and TRBJ2-1; 11 bases align to TRBD2. The V gene's germline CDR1 is MNHEY and CDR2 SVGEGT. Losses at the gene ends were 5 bases for V and 5 bases for J; bases not matched to a gene: 8. CDR3 size: 16 residues. Written as DNA, the CDR3 is TGTGCCAGCAGTGCACGGGGACTAGCGGATAACAATGAGCAGTTCTTC. Encoded protein: CASSARGLADNNEQFF.

This clonotype was counted a few times. V usage is TRBV7-2 and J usage is TRBJ1-1; D not resolved. CDR3 length: 13 residues. Germline V gene sequence: CDR1 SGHTA, CDR2 FQGNSA. V shed 4 bases and J shed 6 bases, with 12 bases lying between them. The CDR3 DNA is TGTGCCAGCAGCTCTCCAGTCCTGGCTGAAGCTTTCTTT. Translating it yields CASSSPVLAEAFF.

The sample holds a few counts of this clonotype. The chain couples TRBV30 to TRBJ1-2, with TRBD1 as a possible D gene (6 bases). Trimming removed 0 bases at V and 8 bases at J, with 10 bases between. The CDR3 sequence is 12 residues long. Germline assignment: CDR1 GTSNPN and CDR2 SVGIG (reference sequence). CDR3 bases: TGTGCCTGGAGTGTTGTACAGGGCGGCTACACCTTC. This sequence encodes CAWSVVQGGYTF.

The rearrangement uses TRBV6-2 or TRBV6-3 and TRBJ1-1, with D unresolved. The CDR3 is 11 residues long. Trimming took off 7 bases at V and 5 bases at J, with 8 bases between the two ends. The germline V gene encodes CDR1 MNHEY and CDR2 SVGEGT. The CDR3: CASTEGTEAFF. CDR3 DNA: TGTGCCAGCACGGAGGGAACTGAAGCTTTCTTT.

This sequence joins TRBV7-2 and TRBJ2-3, with TRBD2 matching 12 bases. Germline V lookup: CDR1 SGHTA, CDR2 FQGNSA. The CDR3 has 19 amino acids. Losses at the gene ends were 5 bases for V and 1 base for J; bases not matched to a gene: 13. The CDR3 nucleotides read TGTGCCAGCAGCACTCCTTCCTCGGCTAGCGGGAGGGGCACAGATACGCAGTATTTT. It translates to CASSTPSSASGRGTDTQYF.

On this clonotype: The CDR3 end shows no conserved phenylalanine or tryptophan, and so a read error is likely. The rearrangement links TRBV6-5 to TRBJ2-1; 7 bases match TRBD1. CDR3 length: 13 residues. CDR1 and CDR2 from the germline V gene are MNHEY and SVGAGI. V shed 4 bases, J shed 10 bases, and the junction held 7 bases outside the gene matches. CDR3 in DNA: TGTGCCAGCAGTTCCAATCGGGACAGCGAGCAGTTCTAC. This encodes CASSSNRDSEQFY.

This clonotype was counted only a few times. This chain joins TRBV7-2 and TRBJ2-7; the match to TRBD2 covers 10 bases. V trimming: 1 base; J trimming: 3 bases; junction bases outside the gene matches: 12. This CDR3 contains 18 residues. Germline V gene sequence: CDR1 SGHTA, CDR2 FQGNSA. The CDR3 DNA is TGTGCCAGCAGCTTAGATATAAGCGGGAGGGCCTTGGGCTACGAGCAGTACTTC. Amino acid sequence: CASSLDISGRALGYEQYF.

The chain carries TRBV18 and TRBJ2-1; TRBD2 matches 7 bases. The germline V gene encodes CDR1 KGHSH and CDR2 LQKENI. Unmatched junction bases numbered 12, after V lost 4 bases and J lost 6 bases. CDR3 size: 16 residues. The CDR3 is CASSQEGLTLVNEQFF. CDR3 nucleotides: TGTGCCAGCTCACAGGAGGGACTAACGTTAGTCAATGAGCAGTTCTTC.

This rearrangement joins TRBV5-5 to TRBJ2-2, with 7 bases identical to TRBD1. The CDR3 has 15 residues. Trimming at V came to 2 bases and at J to 5 bases, leaving 6 bases not matched to a gene. Germline CDR1 reads SGHKS; CDR2 reads YYEKEE (reference sequence). The CDR3 sequence: CASSLRDSLTGELFF. In nucleotides, the CDR3 is TGTGCCAGCAGCTTACGGGACAGCCTTACCGGGGAGCTGTTTTTT.